This T cell receptor beta chain was recovered during a study of T cells expressing NK-cell markers. Across the study: Out of eight donors sequenced, seven tested HCMV-seropositive and the remaining one seronegative.

TCRdb reprocessed the 5' RACE reads and keeps a single row for each CDR3 protein, giving no DNA. In all, the sample yields some 340,000 distinct CDR3 sequences. This CDR3 has 13 amino acids. Germline assignment: CDR1 DFQATT and CDR2 SNEGSKA (reference sequence). The TCR sequence derives from a man aged 18-75 years in good health. Sequencing was done on a sample of blood T cells: a sorted CD56 or NKG2C T cell subset, CD4+ or CD8+ T cells, or bulk PBMC T cells (not recorded which). This chain uses TRBV20-1 with TRBJ2-5; TCRdb proposes TRBD2, but this gene call is untestable without DNA. The CDR3 is CSATGGVQETQYF.